These 22 T cell receptor beta chains originate from one sample sequenced in a study of low-dose radiotherapy and immunotherapy resistance in tumors. Noted time point: after trial treatment. Treatment denoted: LDRT plus nivolumab, ipilimumab, low-dose cyclophosphamide and aspirin (RACIN trial). First-strand cDNA used TRAV- and TRBV-specific primers, covering alpha and beta chains. The authors amplified TCRs for 20 to 25 PCR cycles with a constant-region primer and a V-primer adapter. MiXCR, run by TCRdb on the reads, gives a single entry per CDR3 protein. There are roughly 56,000 distinct CDR3 sequences in the sample; less than 30% occur only once, and 6.5% to 7% lies in the top ten. The sample here was PBMCs, taken after low-dose radiotherapy plus immunotherapy. The source of these receptors is a male donor with prostate cancer.

As regards this clonotype: The junction and the germline gene differ at one end; a read error may be behind it. The CDR3 bases are TGTGCCACCAGCAGCTCCGGGACAGGGCTCTACGAGCAGTACTTC. This codes for CATSSSGTGLYEQYF. V is TRBV5-1 and J is TRBJ2-7; TRBD1 matches 9 bases. This CDR3 has 15 amino acids. Germline V gene sequence: CDR1 SGHRS, CDR2 YFSETQ.

Many counts were recorded for this clonotype. V gene TRBV9 combines with J gene TRBJ1-2, with D tentatively TRBD1 (5 bases). Trimming removed 2 bases at V and 4 bases at J, with 15 bases between. Germline CDR1 reads SGDLS; CDR2 reads YYNGEE. The CDR3 length is 15 residues. The CDR3, as DNA: TGTGCCAGCAGCGTTAACGCGGGAAGGGGCTATGGCTACACCTTC. Its translation is CASSVNAGRGYGYTF. Full variable domain (rest looked up from reference TRBV9 and TRBJ1-2): DSGVTQTPKHLITATGQRVTLRCSPRSGDLSVYWYQQSLDQGLQFLIQYYNGEERAKGNILERFSAQQFPDLHSELNLSSLELGDSALYFCASSVNAGRGYGYTFGSGTRLTVV.

Ten or more counts support this clonotype. The rearrangement links TRBV6-2 or TRBV6-3 to TRBJ2-5; D gene ambiguous. Germline values: CDR1 MNHEY, CDR2 SVGEGT. This CDR3 is built from 16 residues. With 6 bases removed from V and 3 bases from J, the gap between germline ends came to 20 bases. The CDR3 spells CASRAAFRVWEETQYF. The CDR3, as DNA: TGTGCCAGCAGAGCCGCTTTTCGGGTCTGGGAAGAGACCCAGTACTTC.

This clonotype was counted at least ten times. V usage is TRBV6-2 or TRBV6-3 and J usage is TRBJ2-7; 9 bases are a match to TRBD1. Germline CDR1 is MNHEY and CDR2 is SVGEGT. After removal of 9 bases from V and 5 bases from J, the junction contained 5 bases not matched to a gene. The CDR3 extends over 12 amino acids. The CDR3 region has the DNA TGTGCCAGTCGACGGGACAGGGACGAGCAGTACTTC. Residues: CASRRDRDEQYF.

This clonotype showed up many times. The chain recombines TRBV6-2 or TRBV6-3 with TRBJ2-7; D gene ambiguous. V was shortened by 7 bases and J by 2 bases, with 9 bases between the two germline ends. In germline, CDR1 is MNHEY, CDR2 SVGEGT. The CDR3 extends over 12 amino acids. Here the CDR3 DNA reads TGTGCCAGCAAAGGGTCAACCTACGAGCAGTACTTC. This codes for CASKGSTYEQYF.

This clonotype was observed many times. V usage is TRBV18 and J usage is TRBJ1-2; no clear D gene. The germline V and J ends were trimmed by 2 bases and 0 bases, with 7 bases remaining between them. The CDR3 contains 14 residues. The V gene's germline CDR1 is KGHSH and CDR2 LQKENI. The CDR3 spells CASSPAETNYGYTF. CDR3 sequence (DNA): TGTGCCAGCTCACCAGCCGAAACTAACTATGGCTACACCTTC.

Turning to this clonotype: A far larger clone is only one base removed, so a read error is likely. This chain connects TRBV24-1 to TRBJ2-5; 8 bases are a match to TRBD2. Losses at the gene ends were 6 bases for V and 11 bases for J; bases not matched to a gene: 13. Germline CDR1 reads KGHDR; CDR2 reads SFDVKD. The CDR3 has 14 residues. CDR3 sequence reads: CATSRRGGHNEQYF. In DNA form, the CDR3 reads TGTGCCACCAGTCGCCGGGGGGGACACAATGAGCAGTACTTC.

The table lists this clonotype with many counts. The rearrangement joins TRBV6-6 to TRBJ2-1; 8 positions agree with TRBD2. CDR3 size: 16 residues. Trimming cost V 2 bases and J 3 bases; bases outside gene matches: 6. Germline lookup yields CDR1 MNHNY and CDR2 SVGAGI (reference sequence). DNA for the CDR3: TGTGCCAGCAGTTACAGTTCGGGAGGGGTCTACAATGAGCAGTTCTTC. Protein: CASSYSSGGVYNEQFF.

Many counts were recorded for this clonotype. V and J are TRBV30 and TRBJ2-1; 8 bases map to TRBD1. The CDR3 contains 15 residues. V gave up 4 bases and J gave up 2 bases; unmatched junction bases: 7. Germline loops: CDR1 GTSNPN, CDR2 SVGIG (reference sequence). The CDR3 here is CAWIAGTGPYNEQFF. The CDR3 DNA follows: TGTGCCTGGATTGCCGGGACAGGACCCTACAATGAGCAGTTCTTC.

The J gene is TRBJ2-1, the V gene TRBV18; D perhaps matches TRBD1 (5 bases). This CDR3 has 13 amino acids. V was trimmed by 6 bases and J by 5 bases, leaving 11 bases between them. The V gene's germline CDR1 is KGHSH and CDR2 LQKENI. Written as DNA, the CDR3 is TGTGCCAGCTCTCTAGGGGCGAACAATGAGCAGTTCTTC. Amino acids: CASSLGANNEQFF.

This clonotype was seen ten or more times. The genes are TRBV20-1 and TRBJ2-3; D possibly corresponds to TRBD2 (7 bases). V was shortened by 0 bases and J by 0 bases, with 16 bases between the two germline ends. Germline CDR1 and CDR2: DFQATT and SNEGSKA (reference sequence). This CDR3 comprises 17 residues. In DNA form, the CDR3 reads TGCAGTGCTAGAGATAAGAAGGGGGGGACTAGCACAGATACGCAGTATTTT. It yields the protein CSARDKKGGTSTDTQYF.

V and J are TRBV20-1 and TRBJ2-7, with D perhaps matching TRBD1 (5 bases). This CDR3 has 14 amino acids. Deletions cut 6 bases from V and 0 bases from J, with 15 bases between. Per germline, CDR1 DFQATT and CDR2 SNEGSKA (reference sequence). CDR3: CSAIKRTNSYEQYF. CDR3 nucleotides: TGCAGTGCCATTAAACGGACAAACTCCTACGAGCAGTACTTC.

The sample holds many counts of this clonotype. V is TRBV11-2 and J is TRBJ2-5; D may be TRBD1 (6 bases). The V gene's germline CDR1 is SGHAT and CDR2 FQNNGV. The CDR3 is 13 residues long. Trimming removed 5 bases at V and 6 bases at J, with 13 bases between. The CDR3: CASSTQGTQTQYF. DNA of the CDR3: TGTGCCAGCAGCACACAGGGTACGCAGACCCAGTACTTC.

In this sample, this clonotype turned up many times. The chain uses TRBV7-2 and TRBJ2-5, with D perhaps TRBD2 (6 bases). Germline CDR1 and CDR2: SGHTA and FQGNSA. V gave up 5 bases and J gave up 2 bases, with 12 bases separating them. This CDR3 has 14 amino acids. CDR3 DNA sequence: TGTGCCAGCAGCCCACGGAGGGGTCAAGAGACCCAGTACTTC. This encodes CASSPRRGQETQYF. Full variable domain (outside the CDR3, taken from reference TRBV7-2 and TRBJ2-5): GAGVSQSPSNKVTEKGKDVELRCDPISGHTALYWYRQSLGQGLEFLIYFQGNSAPDKSGLPSDRFSAERTGGSVSTLTIQRTQQEDSAVYLCASSPRRGQETQYFGPGTRLLVL.

The chain links TRBV2 to TRBJ2-3; possibly TRBD2 for D (7 bases). V was clipped by 1 base and J by 0 bases, with 17 bases between them. Germline assignment: CDR1 SNHLY and CDR2 FYNNEI. CDR3 length equals 18 residues. The CDR3 bases are TGTGCCAGCAGTGAAGAGGGGGGGGCTAGTACTAGCACAGATACGCAGTATTTT. Its protein product is CASSEEGGASTSTDTQYF. Complete variable domain (other parts from reference TRBV2 and TRBJ2-3): EPEVTQTPSHQVTQMGQEVILRCVPISNHLYFYWYRQILGQKVEFLVSFYNNEISEKSEIFDDQFSVERPDGSNFTLKIRSTKLEDSAMYFCASSEEGGASTSTDTQYFGPGTRLTVL.

This clonotype was seen at least ten times. The CDR3 DNA sequence: TGTGCCAGCAGTTACTCGATGGTGGGGAGCGGCACAGATACGCAGTATTTT. Protein product: CASSYSMVGSGTDTQYF. The V and J genes are TRBV6-2 or TRBV6-3 and TRBJ2-3; D is perhaps TRBD2 (5 bases). This CDR3 comprises 17 residues. The germline V gene has CDR1 MNHEY and CDR2 SVGEGT. Trimming removed 0 bases from V and 1 base from J, with 14 bases in between.

By proportion, this clonotype is medium-sized. The rearrangement uses TRBV2 and TRBJ2-1, with 9 bases identical to TRBD1. J gave up 4 bases and V 9 bases, and 4 bases lay outside the gene matches. CDR3 length equals 13 residues. Per the germline V gene, CDR1 is SNHLY and CDR2 is FYNNEI. CDR3 DNA: TGTGCCAGAAGGACAGGGGAGTACAATGAGCAGTTCTTC. It codes for CARRTGEYNEQFF. The full variable domain, its missing parts supplied by reference TRBV2 and TRBJ2-1, is EPEVTQTPSHQVTQMGQEVILRCVPISNHLYFYWYRQILGQKVEFLVSFYNNEISEKSEIFDDQFSVERPDGSNFTLKIRSTKLEDSAMYFCARRTGEYNEQFFGPGTRLTVL.

This clonotype was recorded at least ten times. The V and J genes are TRBV12-5 and TRBJ2-1; the D gene is possibly TRBD1 (6 bases). V dropped 0 bases and J dropped 6 bases, with 15 bases sitting between them. CDR3 length: 16 amino acids. From germline, CDR1 is LGHNT and CDR2 FRNRAP. DNA of the CDR3: TGTGCTAGTGGTTTGGTAGCAGGGGTCGGCCTCAATGAGCAGTTCTTC. Translating gives CASGLVAGVGLNEQFF.

There are many counts of this clonotype. The chain carries TRBV5-1 and TRBJ2-4, with 8 bases identical to TRBD2. Germline V lookup: CDR1 SGHRS, CDR2 YFSETQ. CDR3 length equals 17 residues. With V trimmed by 4 bases and J by 0 bases, 9 bases remained unmatched. CDR3 protein: CASSPLTSALAKNIQYF. CDR3 nucleotides: TGCGCCAGCAGCCCACTGACTAGCGCACTAGCCAAAAACATTCAGTACTTC.

The chain uses TRBV5-6 and TRBJ1-2; weak D call: TRBD1 (5 bases). The V and J ends lost 0 bases and 6 bases respectively, with 9 bases between them. The CDR3 is 13 residues long. Germline CDR1 SGHDT, CDR2 YYEEEE. CDR3 DNA sequence: TGTGCCAGCAGCTTGGCGGGGACTGATGGCTACACCTTC. Amino acid sequence: CASSLAGTDGYTF.

This clonotype was seen ten or more times. The chain uses TRBV12-3 or TRBV12-4 and TRBJ2-1, with D possibly being TRBD1 or TRBD2 (5 bases each). The CDR3 is made up of 15 amino acids. V was pared by 6 bases and J by 3 bases, with 15 bases between. CDR3 loop: CASSPTGTIYNEQFF. Here the CDR3 DNA reads TGTGCCAGCAGCCCGACCGGGACCATCTACAATGAGCAGTTCTTC.

There are many counts of this clonotype. V is TRBV15 and J is TRBJ1-5; unclear D gene. This CDR3 has 17 amino acids. Germline V gives CDR1 LNHNV, CDR2 YYDKDF (reference sequence). The V and J ends lost 0 bases and 0 bases respectively, with 12 bases between them. This CDR3 is CATSRERAGVSNQPQHF. CDR3 coding DNA: TGTGCCACCAGCAGAGAACGGGCAGGAGTTAGCAATCAGCCCCAGCATTTT. The whole variable domain, filled in from reference TRBV15 and TRBJ1-5, reads DAMVIQNPRYQVTQFGKPVTLSCSQTLNHNVMYWYQQKSSQAPKLLFHYYDKDFNNEADTPDNFQSRRPNTSFCFLDIRSPGLGDTAMYLCATSRERAGVSNQPQHFGDGTRLSIL.